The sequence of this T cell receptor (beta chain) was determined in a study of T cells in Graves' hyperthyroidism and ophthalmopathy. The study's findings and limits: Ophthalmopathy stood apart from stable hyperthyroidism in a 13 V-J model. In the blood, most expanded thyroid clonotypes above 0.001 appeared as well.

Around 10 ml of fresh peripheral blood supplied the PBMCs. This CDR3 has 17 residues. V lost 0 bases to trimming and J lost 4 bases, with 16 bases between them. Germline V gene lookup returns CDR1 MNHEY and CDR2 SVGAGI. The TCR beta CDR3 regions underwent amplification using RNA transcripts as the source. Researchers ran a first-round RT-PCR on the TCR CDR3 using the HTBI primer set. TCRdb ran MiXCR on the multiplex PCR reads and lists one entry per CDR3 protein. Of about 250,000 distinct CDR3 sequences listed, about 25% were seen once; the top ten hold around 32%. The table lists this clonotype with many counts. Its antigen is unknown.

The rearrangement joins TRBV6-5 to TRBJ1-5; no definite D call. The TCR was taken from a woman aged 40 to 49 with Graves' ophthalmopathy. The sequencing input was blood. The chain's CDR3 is CASSYSSIKASNQPQHF. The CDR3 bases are TGTGCCAGCAGTTACTCGAGTATCAAGGCCAGTAATCAGCCCCAGCATTTT.